Listed below are T cell receptor beta chains from one sample, sequenced in a study of neurological immune-mediated disorders. TCRdb passed the 5' RACE reads through MiXCR, listing each CDR3 protein once. In the table there are some 47,000 distinct CDR3 sequences, roughly a fifth of which are singletons. Sequencing used PBMCs. These receptor sequences come from a man aged 55-75 years with HTLV-1-associated myelopathy (HAM/TSP). The CDR3 runs from the conserved cysteine through the conserved F or W. The D gene is left open where the match is weak. Rows may omit the clone size; those that give it use once, few, many or a size class.

D gene: TRBD1; clone size: many; V gene: TRBV4-1; J gene: TRBJ1-6; CDR3 DNA: TGCGCCAGCAGCCAAGAGGTGCCAGGGACAGTTATTTCACCCCTCCACTTT; CDR3 protein: CASSQEVPGTVISPLHF
D gene: TRBD2; clone size: -; V gene: TRBV20-1; J gene: TRBJ2-7; CDR3 DNA: TGCAGTCGGACCGGGACTAGCGGATACGAGCAGTACTTC; CDR3 protein: CSRTGTSGYEQYF
D gene: -; clone size: -; V gene: TRBV11-3; J gene: TRBJ2-7; CDR3 DNA: TGTGCCAGCAGCTTAGAATCCAGTACTCCTACTGAGCAGTACTTC; CDR3 protein: CASSLESSTPTEQYF
D gene: -; clone size: many; V gene: TRBV7-2; J gene: TRBJ1-2; CDR3 DNA: TGTGCCAGCAGCTTTGGCCCGGTTAACTATGGCTACACCTTC; CDR3 protein: CASSFGPVNYGYTF
D gene: TRBD1; clone size: many; V gene: TRBV20-1; J gene: TRBJ2-1; CDR3 DNA: TGCAGTGCTAGATTACTCCGGGACAGGGGGGACGAGCAGTTCTTC; CDR3 protein: CSARLLRDRGDEQFF
D gene: -; clone size: few; V gene: TRBV3-1; J gene: TRBJ2-7; CDR3 DNA: TGTGCCAGCAGCCAAGGCGGGACATCCTACGAGCAGTACTTC; CDR3 protein: CASSQGGTSYEQYF
D gene: -; clone size: many; V gene: TRBV6-1; J gene: TRBJ1-6; CDR3 DNA: TGTGCCAGCAGTGAAGGTTATAATTCACCCCTCCACTTT; CDR3 protein: CASSEGYNSPLHF
D gene: TRBD2; clone size: many; V gene: TRBV20-1; J gene: TRBJ2-4; CDR3 DNA: TGCAGTGCCCAACAAGGGACTAGCGCGAAAAACATTCAGTACTTC; CDR3 protein: CSAQQGTSAKNIQYF
D gene: -; clone size: -; V gene: TRBV5-1; J gene: TRBJ2-6; CDR3 DNA: TGCGCCAGCAGCTTGGAAAGACAGATCTCTGGGGCCAACGTCCTGACTTTC; CDR3 protein: CASSLERQISGANVLTF
D gene: -; clone size: many; V gene: TRBV5-1; J gene: TRBJ2-7; CDR3 DNA: TGCGCCAGCAGCTTGACGCAGGGGAACTACGAGCAGTACTTC; CDR3 protein: CASSLTQGNYEQYF
D gene: TRBD2; clone size: few; V gene: TRBV20-1; J gene: TRBJ2-7; CDR3 DNA: TGCAGTGCTAGAGGTTTAATAGCGGGAGAGGTCTACGAGCAGTACTTC; CDR3 protein: CSARGLIAGEVYEQYF
D gene: TRBD1; clone size: many; V gene: TRBV20-1; J gene: TRBJ1-5; CDR3 DNA: TGCAGTGCTAGAGTAGACAGGGACGGTCAGCCCCAGCATTTT; CDR3 protein: CSARVDRDGQPQHF
D gene: TRBD2; clone size: -; V gene: TRBV11-2; J gene: TRBJ2-1; CDR3 DNA: TGTGCCATCAGCTTACAATTTGGCGGGGGTCAACACAATGAGCAGTTCTTC; CDR3 protein: CAISLQFGGGQHNEQFF
D gene: TRBD2; clone size: many; V gene: TRBV5-1; J gene: TRBJ2-7; CDR3 DNA: TGCGCCAGCAGCTTACTAGCGGACAACCCCTACGAGCAGTACTTC; CDR3 protein: CASSLLADNPYEQYF
D gene: TRBD2; clone size: many; V gene: TRBV24-1; J gene: TRBJ2-2; CDR3 DNA: TGTGCCACCAGTGATTGGGGGGGGAATGCGAACACCGGGGAGCTGTTTTTT; CDR3 protein: CATSDWGGNANTGELFF
D gene: TRBD2; clone size: -; V gene: TRBV28; J gene: TRBJ2-7; CDR3 DNA: TGTGCCATCACCGGGACGGGGGGTGGGGAGCAGTACTTC; CDR3 protein: CAITGTGGGEQYF
D gene: TRBD1; clone size: many; V gene: TRBV6-5; J gene: TRBJ1-1; CDR3 DNA: TGTGCCAGCAGTTCGGAAGGACAGGGGGCATGGGGCACTGAAGCTTTCTTT; CDR3 protein: CASSSEGQGAWGTEAFF
D gene: TRBD2; clone size: many; V gene: TRBV5-1; J gene: TRBJ2-1; CDR3 DNA: TGCGCCAGCAGCTCCTGGACTAGCGGGAGTAGCTACAATGAGCAGTTCTTC; CDR3 protein: CASSSWTSGSSYNEQFF
D gene: -; clone size: many; V gene: TRBV20-1; J gene: TRBJ2-5; CDR3 DNA: TGCAGTGCTAGACGGGACTACCAAGAGACCCAGTACTTC; CDR3 protein: CSARRDYQETQYF
D gene: -; clone size: -; V gene: TRBV15; J gene: TRBJ1-1; CDR3 DNA: TGTGCCACCAGCAGAGATTTCGGGGGGATGAACACTGAAGCTTTCTTT; CDR3 protein: CATSRDFGGMNTEAFF
D gene: TRBD2; clone size: many; V gene: TRBV5-6; J gene: TRBJ2-2; CDR3 DNA: TGTGCCAGCAGCTTTGAATCGTGGCCGCCACTAGCGGGAGTCACCGGGGAGCTGTTTTTT; CDR3 protein: CASSFESWPPLAGVTGELFF
D gene: TRBD2; clone size: many; V gene: TRBV5-1; J gene: TRBJ2-3; CDR3 DNA: TGCGCCAGCAGGGCAACCAGCGGGAGCGATACGCAGTATTTT; CDR3 protein: CASRATSGSDTQYF
D gene: -; clone size: many; V gene: TRBV12-3/TRBV12-4; J gene: TRBJ2-1; CDR3 DNA: TGTGCCAGCAGTCCCCCGGGCTATTTAGGGGGTGAGCAGTTCTTC; CDR3 protein: CASSPPGYLGGEQFF
D gene: -; clone size: many; V gene: TRBV2; J gene: TRBJ1-5; CDR3 DNA: TGTGCCAGCAGTGCTGGGGGGGGCAATCAGCCCCAGCATTTT; CDR3 protein: CASSAGGGNQPQHF
D gene: TRBD2; clone size: few; V gene: TRBV12-3/TRBV12-4; J gene: TRBJ2-7; CDR3 DNA: TGTGCCAGCACCCGCCGTCGGGGGGTTGGGGAGCAGTACTTC; CDR3 protein: CASTRRRGVGEQYF
D gene: -; clone size: many; V gene: TRBV3-1; J gene: TRBJ1-2; CDR3 DNA: TGTGCCAGCAGCCAAGGTGTCGGAAACTATGGCTACACCTTC; CDR3 protein: CASSQGVGNYGYTF
D gene: TRBD2; clone size: many; V gene: TRBV20-1; J gene: TRBJ2-1; CDR3 DNA: TGCAGTGCTAGAGGAGTAGCGGGACATACTGAGCAGTTCTTC; CDR3 protein: CSARGVAGHTEQFF
D gene: -; clone size: many; V gene: TRBV13; J gene: TRBJ2-1; CDR3 DNA: TGTGCCAGCAGCTTAGGCCTTGGGGATTCCTACAATGAGCAGTTCTTC; CDR3 protein: CASSLGLGDSYNEQFF
D gene: TRBD2; clone size: many; V gene: TRBV4-1; J gene: TRBJ2-3; CDR3 DNA: TGCGCCAGCAGCCCACTACTCCGGGAGGGCCCAGATACGCAGTATTTT; CDR3 protein: CASSPLLREGPDTQYF
D gene: -; clone size: medium-sized; V gene: TRBV5-1; J gene: TRBJ2-4; CDR3 DNA: TGCGCCAGCAGCTTGGCAGGGCTGGGGGACATTCAGTACTTC; CDR3 protein: CASSLAGLGDIQYF
D gene: -; clone size: many; V gene: TRBV28; J gene: TRBJ2-1; CDR3 DNA: TGTGCCAGCAGTTTGGACGGAAACAATGAGCAGTTCTTC; CDR3 protein: CASSLDGNNEQFF
D gene: -; clone size: -; V gene: TRBV21-1; J gene: TRBJ1-3; CDR3 DNA: TGTGCCAGCAGCAAGGCCAGCATCTCTGGAAACACCATATATTTT; CDR3 protein: CASSKASISGNTIYF
D gene: TRBD2; clone size: -; V gene: TRBV5-1; J gene: TRBJ2-1; CDR3 DNA: TGCGCCAGCAGCCCACCTAGCGGGAGAGCGATGGATGAGCAGTTCTTC; CDR3 protein: CASSPPSGRAMDEQFF
D gene: TRBD1; clone size: many; V gene: TRBV20-1; J gene: TRBJ2-7; CDR3 DNA: TGCAGTGCTCGTCGGACAGGGAACTACGAGCAGTACTTC; CDR3 protein: CSARRTGNYEQYF
D gene: -; clone size: many; V gene: TRBV5-1; J gene: TRBJ2-5; CDR3 DNA: TGCGCCAGCCGCTTGGGGATTATTGGGGGCCAAGAGACCCAGTACTTC; CDR3 protein: CASRLGIIGGQETQYF
D gene: TRBD2; clone size: medium-sized; V gene: TRBV29-1; J gene: TRBJ2-5; CDR3 DNA: TGCAGCGTTGTGCGGGGGGCGCAGATAGAGACCCAGTACTTC; CDR3 protein: CSVVRGAQIETQYF
D gene: -; clone size: many; V gene: TRBV5-1; J gene: TRBJ2-7; CDR3 DNA: TGCGCCAGCAGCTTGGCGGGGAACGAGCAGTACTTC; CDR3 protein: CASSLAGNEQYF
D gene: -; clone size: many; V gene: TRBV20-1; J gene: TRBJ2-3; CDR3 DNA: TGCAGTGCCAGTGGTCGCCTATTCGCTAGCACAGATACGCAGTATTTT; CDR3 protein: CSASGRLFASTDTQYF
D gene: -; clone size: -; V gene: TRBV20-1; J gene: TRBJ2-2; CDR3 DNA: TGCAGTGCTAGAAGCGTAATCCCCGCGGAGCTGTTTTTT; CDR3 protein: CSARSVIPAELFF
D gene: -; clone size: few; V gene: TRBV7-8; J gene: TRBJ2-1; CDR3 DNA: TGTGCCAGCAGCTTAGTGGGGCGGGGCTCCTACAATGAGCAGTTCTTC; CDR3 protein: CASSLVGRGSYNEQFF
D gene: -; clone size: many; V gene: TRBV5-5; J gene: TRBJ1-3; CDR3 DNA: TGTGCCAGCAGGTTGACGGGCGGGGGCGTCTCTGGAAACACCATATATTTT; CDR3 protein: CASRLTGGGVSGNTIYF
D gene: -; clone size: many; V gene: TRBV20-1; J gene: TRBJ2-1; CDR3 DNA: TGCAGTGCTAGAGATGGAGGGGCGGGTTACTCCTACAATGAGCAGTTCTTC; CDR3 protein: CSARDGGAGYSYNEQFF
D gene: -; clone size: many; V gene: TRBV5-1; J gene: TRBJ1-3; CDR3 DNA: TGCGCCAGCAGCTCCTCTGGGCCCACCTCTGGAAACACCATATATTTT; CDR3 protein: CASSSSGPTSGNTIYF
D gene: -; clone size: -; V gene: TRBV21-1; J gene: TRBJ2-1; CDR3 DNA: TGTGCCAGCAGCAAAGTGGAGGGGAGCTCCTACAATGAGCAGTTCTTC; CDR3 protein: CASSKVEGSSYNEQFF
D gene: -; clone size: many; V gene: TRBV20-1; J gene: TRBJ2-2; CDR3 DNA: TGCAGTGCTCTCCGAGGGGGGCCCGACACCGGGGAGCTGTTTTTT; CDR3 protein: CSALRGGPDTGELFF
D gene: TRBD1; clone size: -; V gene: TRBV4-2; J gene: TRBJ2-7; CDR3 DNA: TGTGCCAGCAGCCAAGCCCCCGGGACAGCAAACTACGAGCAGTACTTC; CDR3 protein: CASSQAPGTANYEQYF
D gene: -; clone size: few; V gene: TRBV19; J gene: TRBJ2-7; CDR3 DNA: TGTGCCAGTTCCCGACAGGACCGTCCCTACGAGCAGTACTTC; CDR3 protein: CASSRQDRPYEQYF
D gene: TRBD2; clone size: many; V gene: TRBV7-2; J gene: TRBJ2-3; CDR3 DNA: TGTGCCAGCAGCTTAGGTGGGAGGGATAATACGCAGTATTTT; CDR3 protein: CASSLGGRDNTQYF
D gene: TRBD2; clone size: medium-sized; V gene: TRBV20-1; J gene: TRBJ2-7; CDR3 DNA: TGCAGTGCTAGAGATCATAAGCGGGGTCTCTACGAGCAGTACTTC; CDR3 protein: CSARDHKRGLYEQYF
D gene: -; clone size: -; V gene: TRBV28; J gene: TRBJ2-7; CDR3 DNA: TGTGCCAGCAGTTTAGGCGGACCCTACGAGCAGTACTTC; CDR3 protein: CASSLGGPYEQYF
D gene: -; clone size: many; V gene: TRBV9; J gene: TRBJ1-5; CDR3 DNA: TGTGCCAGCAGTCCCGGCGACGCGCAGCCCCAGCATTTT; CDR3 protein: CASSPGDAQPQHF
D gene: -; clone size: many; V gene: TRBV7-3; J gene: TRBJ2-3; CDR3 DNA: TGTGCCAGCAGCACCACTAGGGTAGATACGCAGTATTTT; CDR3 protein: CASSTTRVDTQYF
D gene: TRBD2; clone size: many; V gene: TRBV7-2; J gene: TRBJ2-3; CDR3 DNA: TGTGCCAGCAGCTTAGTGGCTAGCGGGACGACAGATACGCAGTATTTT; CDR3 protein: CASSLVASGTTDTQYF
D gene: -; clone size: many; V gene: TRBV5-1; J gene: TRBJ1-1; CDR3 DNA: TGCGCCAGCAGCTTGATGGCAGACCTCGAAGCTTTCTTT; CDR3 protein: CASSLMADLEAFF
D gene: -; clone size: many; V gene: TRBV29-1; J gene: TRBJ1-5; CDR3 DNA: TGCAGCGTTGGGGGGAATAGCAATCAGCCCCAGCATTTT; CDR3 protein: CSVGGNSNQPQHF